Listed below are T cell receptor beta chains from one sample, sequenced in a study of T-cell memory formation after mild COVID-19. Via MiXCR, TCRdb re-called the 5' RACE reads, giving one row per CDR3 protein. The table records 450,000 or so distinct CDR3 sequences, over 15% of them present only once. Sequenced sample: PBMCs or a T cell subset sorted from them (not recorded which). The receptors derive from an adult woman who had mild COVID-19 (a few samples of this study predate the infection). Cell type and time point are not known. Both conserved end residues are part of each CDR3. D genes are given only for firm matches. Expanded clones get a size class; other rows say once, few or many, or leave the size out.

>.|TRBJ2-5|few|TRBV7-2|14
CASSLAPLTETQYF
TGTGCCAGCAGCTTAGCGCCCCTCACGGAGACCCAGTACTTC
>TRBD1|TRBJ2-1|few|TRBV3-1|14
CASSQDSRGNEQFF
TGTGCCAGCAGCCAAGACTCCAGGGGGAATGAGCAGTTCTTC
>TRBD2|TRBJ2-1|.|TRBV12-3/TRBV12-4|17
CASSYDRWTSAVHEQFF
TGTGCCAGCAGCTACGACCGGTGGACTAGCGCGGTCCATGAGCAGTTCTTC
>.|TRBJ2-3|many|TRBV7-2|15
CASSLFWGLEDTQYF
TGTGCCAGCAGCTTATTTTGGGGACTGGAAGATACGCAGTATTTT
>TRBD2|TRBJ2-7|few|TRBV6-2/TRBV6-3|17
CASSYSRSSGSSYEQYF
TGTGCCAGCAGTTACTCGAGATCTAGCGGGAGCTCCTACGAGCAGTACTTC
>TRBD1|TRBJ1-6|few|TRBV11-2|14
CASSSTGGSSPLHF
TGTGCCAGCAGCTCAACAGGGGGCAGTTCACCCCTCCACTTT
>.|TRBJ2-5|.|TRBV5-1|14
CASSPDWYQETQYF
TGCGCCAGCAGCCCAGACTGGTACCAAGAGACCCAGTACTTC
>.|TRBJ2-2|few|TRBV12-3/TRBV12-4|15
CASKPPRGYTGELFF
TGTGCCAGCAAACCCCCGAGGGGGTACACCGGGGAGCTGTTTTTT
>TRBD1|TRBJ2-1|few|TRBV11-1|15
CASSPPGQGNNEQFF
TGTGCCAGCAGCCCCCCGGGACAGGGGAACAATGAGCAGTTCTTC
>.|TRBJ2-7|few|TRBV5-8|13
CASSLRFREEQYF
TGTGCCAGCAGCTTGCGTTTTAGGGAGGAGCAGTACTTC
>.|TRBJ2-5|.|TRBV7-9|14
CASSLVKGTETQYF
TGTGCCAGCAGCTTAGTAAAGGGGACGGAGACCCAGTACTTC
>TRBD1|TRBJ1-2|few|TRBV5-1|16
CASSIANTGQGYGYTF
TGCGCCAGCAGCATAGCGAACACCGGACAGGGATATGGCTACACCTTC
>TRBD2|TRBJ2-3|few|TRBV20-1|17
CSARDPRLAGLTDTQYF
TGCAGTGCTAGAGATCCGAGACTAGCGGGGCTCACAGATACGCAGTATTTT
>TRBD1|TRBJ1-1|.|TRBV7-3|14
CASSLTDRVTEAFF
TGTGCCAGCAGCTTAACCGACAGGGTGACTGAAGCTTTCTTT
>.|TRBJ2-7|.|TRBV7-6|14
CASSLGADSYEQYF
TGTGCCAGCAGCTTAGGTGCAGACTCCTACGAGCAGTACTTC
>.|TRBJ1-5|.|TRBV6-6|16
CASSYIQGRGNQPQHF
TGTGCCAGCAGTTATATTCAAGGGCGAGGGAATCAGCCCCAGCATTTT
>.|TRBJ2-1|many|TRBV4-3|13
CASSQVLENEQFF
TGCGCCAGCAGCCAGGTCCTTGAGAATGAGCAGTTCTTC
>.|TRBJ1-1|few|TRBV11-3|16
CASSLVSAVLNTEAFF
TGTGCCAGCAGCTTAGTTTCGGCCGTACTCAACACTGAAGCTTTCTTT
>TRBD2|TRBJ2-1|few|TRBV12-3/TRBV12-4|13
CAWRTSGSDEQFF
TGTGCCTGGAGGACTAGCGGGAGTGATGAGCAGTTCTTC
>TRBD1|TRBJ1-6|few|TRBV6-1|14
CASVPGQEGSPLHF
TGTGCCAGCGTCCCGGGACAGGAGGGTTCACCCCTCCACTTT
>TRBD1|TRBJ2-5|.|TRBV19|16
CASSLRQGARLETQYF
TGTGCCAGTAGTCTCCGACAGGGTGCCCGCTTAGAGACCCAGTACTTC
>.|TRBJ2-1|.|TRBV6-2/TRBV6-3|16
CATVPSEDSLYNEQFF
TGTGCCACCGTCCCAAGTGAGGACAGCCTTTACAATGAGCAGTTCTTC
>TRBD1|TRBJ1-3|few|TRBV20-1|15
CSAAPGQGIGNTIYF
TGCAGTGCTGCGCCGGGACAGGGGATTGGAAACACCATATATTTT
>.|TRBJ1-1|.|TRBV12-3/TRBV12-4|15
CASSVRGAMNTEAFF
TGTGCCAGCAGCGTCCGGGGGGCTATGAACACTGAAGCTTTCTTT
>.|TRBJ1-2|few|TRBV11-2|11
CASSPPYGYTF
TGTGCCAGCAGCCCCCCCTATGGCTACACCTTC
>.|TRBJ2-1|.|TRBV19|15
CASSIGEITRGEQFF
TGTGCCAGTAGTATAGGCGAAATTACGAGGGGTGAGCAGTTCTTC
>TRBD2|TRBJ2-7|few|TRBV4-3|17
CASSQATSGSRLYEQYF
TGCGCCAGCAGCCAAGCCACTAGCGGGAGCCGACTATACGAGCAGTACTTC
>TRBD2|TRBJ2-7|many|TRBV5-1|15
CASTPVGGAGNEQYF
TGCGCCAGCACCCCCGTCGGGGGGGCCGGGAACGAGCAGTACTTC
>.|TRBJ2-1|few|TRBV6-5|14
CASSYSTSHNEQFF
TGTGCCAGCAGTTACTCGACCTCACACAATGAGCAGTTCTTC
>.|TRBJ1-4|.|TRBV14|14
CASSQVRQNEKLFF
TGTGCCAGCAGCCAAGTTCGTCAGAATGAAAAACTGTTTTTT